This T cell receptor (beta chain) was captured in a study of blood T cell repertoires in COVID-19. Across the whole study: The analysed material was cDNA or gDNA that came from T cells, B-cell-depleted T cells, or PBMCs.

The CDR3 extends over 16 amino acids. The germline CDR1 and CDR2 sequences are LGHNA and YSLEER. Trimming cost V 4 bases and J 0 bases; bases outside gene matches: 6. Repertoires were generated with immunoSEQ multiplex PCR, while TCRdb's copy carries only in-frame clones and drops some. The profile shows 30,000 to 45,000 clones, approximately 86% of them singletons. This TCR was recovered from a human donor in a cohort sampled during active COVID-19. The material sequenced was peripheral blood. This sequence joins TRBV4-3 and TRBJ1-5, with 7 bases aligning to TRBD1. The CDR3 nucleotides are TGCGCCAGCAGCCGCTTGACAGGGCTTAGCAATCAGCCCCAGCATTTT. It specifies CASSRLTGLSNQPQHF.